This T cell receptor (beta chain) comes out of a study of monozygotic twins with inflammatory bowel disease. Whole-study findings and limits: Distinction of different T cell subtypes was not possible. The existence of one strong signal or clonotype linked to IBD lacked support.

As to this clonotype: What it binds is not known.

This CDR3 is built from 16 residues. The germline CDR1 and CDR2 sequences are SGHRS and YFSETQ. Blood (2.5 ml) was collected from every donor individually. Every TCR library consumed roughly 4,000 ng of total RNA. Each CDR3 protein gets one entry in TCRdb, which reprocessed the 5' RACE reads and gives no DNA. The repertoire table contains 150,000 or so distinct CDR3 sequences. The sequence was collected from a human donor with ulcerative colitis or Crohn's disease, or a healthy co-twin of an affected twin (not recorded which). The material sequenced was blood. The chain uses TRBV5-1 and TRBJ2-1; the D gene TCRdb calls, TRBD2, cannot be checked with no DNA. The CDR3 sequence: CASSRRLGTSYNEQFF.